A selection of T cell receptor beta chains follows, all from one sample in a study of metastatic and nonmetastatic thyroid tumors. TCRdb reassembled clones from the PCR reads with MiXCR. Here the sample spans 15,000 to 20,000 clones, about 30% being singletons. Sequenced input: tumor tissue. These receptors came from a female donor with papillary thyroid cancer or a benign thyroid nodule (not recorded which). Some clones in this sample may be carry-over from other donors' samples. CDR3s include the opening cysteine and the closing phenylalanine or tryptophan. D genes are given only for firm matches. For some rows the clone size is stated as once, few or many, or as a class when expanded; others skip it.

>.|TRBV6-1|TRBJ2-7|.
CASREGGPREQYF
TGTGCCAGCAGAGAGGGGGGGCCCAGGGAGCAGTACTTC
>TRBD2|TRBV12-3/TRBV12-4|TRBJ2-3|few
CASSWTSGSTDTQYF
TGTGCCAGCAGTTGGACTAGCGGAAGCACAGATACGCAGTATTTT
>TRBD1|TRBV12-3/TRBV12-4|TRBJ1-2|few
CASSLDRERGYTF
TGTGCCAGCAGCCTAGACAGGGAACGGGGCTACACCTTC
>.|TRBV6-5|TRBJ1-2|few
CASSYSGTASLNYGYTF
TGTGCCAGCAGTTACTCCGGGACGGCCTCTCTAAATTATGGCTACACCTTC
>.|TRBV6-2/TRBV6-3|TRBJ2-1|few
CASSYYAPIRTTYNEQFF
TGTGCCAGCAGTTACTACGCCCCTATTCGGACTACTTACAATGAGCAGTTCTTC
>TRBD1|TRBV28|TRBJ2-7|few
CASSLGGQGYEQYF
TGTGCCAGCAGTTTGGGGGGACAGGGGTACGAGCAGTACTTC
>TRBD2|TRBV6-2/TRBV6-3|TRBJ2-3|few
CASSYGGRRTDTQYF
TGTGCCAGCAGTTACGGCGGGAGGAGGACAGATACGCAGTATTTT
>.|TRBV20-1|TRBJ2-2|.
CSAIGGTETGELFF
TGCAGTGCTATTGGGGGAACAGAGACCGGGGAGCTGTTTTTT
>.|TRBV11-2|TRBJ2-3|.
CASSREKRLNTDTQYF
TGTGCCAGCAGCCGCGAAAAGCGGCTCAACACAGATACGCAGTATTTT
>TRBD2|TRBV20-1|TRBJ2-7|.
CSARGLTGTTYEQYF
TGCAGTGCTAGAGGCCTCACCGGGACTACCTACGAGCAGTACTTC
>.|TRBV7-3|TRBJ2-7|few
CASSLIGLGEQYF
TGTGCCAGCAGCTTGATAGGGTTGGGAGAGCAGTACTTC
>TRBD1|TRBV27|TRBJ1-5|medium-sized
CASSLQGGAGQPQHF
TGTGCCAGCAGTTTACAAGGGGGCGCGGGTCAGCCCCAGCATTTT
>.|TRBV27|TRBJ2-7|.
CASSPLGKKYEQYF
TGTGCCAGCAGTCCCTTAGGGAAAAAGTACGAGCAGTACTTC
>TRBD1|TRBV20-1|TRBJ1-5|once
CSARGQGSRTGVFGQPQHF
TGCAGTGCTAGAGGTCAAGGTAGCCGGACAGGGGTTTTCGGGCAGCCCCAGCATTTT
>TRBD1|TRBV6-2/TRBV6-3|TRBJ1-5|.
CASRPDLGTGPYSNQPQHF
TGTGCCAGCAGACCCGACCTCGGGACAGGGCCTTATAGCAATCAGCCCCAGCATTTT
>TRBD1|TRBV6-1|TRBJ1-3|few
CASRSGTALLSGNTIYF
TGTGCCAGCAGATCCGGGACAGCTCTTCTATCTGGAAACACCATATATTTT
>.|TRBV2|TRBJ2-7|medium-sized
CASRLGLESYEQYF
TGTGCCAGCCGGCTGGGGCTTGAGTCCTACGAGCAGTACTTC
>.|TRBV11-3|TRBJ1-1|.
CASSLGASAVTEAFF
TGTGCCAGCAGCTTAGGAGCTAGTGCTGTGACTGAAGCTTTCTTT
>TRBD2|TRBV4-2|TRBJ2-7|.
CASSQERTSVHEQYF
TGTGCCAGCAGCCAAGAGCGGACTAGCGTCCACGAGCAGTACTTC
>.|TRBV9|TRBJ1-2|.
CASSPHSGLIRSNTF
TGTGCCAGCAGCCCTCACTCGGGACTGATAAGGTCTAACACCTTC
>.|TRBV7-7|TRBJ2-5|.
CASSLTGAGGETQYF
TGTGCTAGCAGCCTTACGGGGGCCGGTGGGGAGACCCAGTACTTC
>.|TRBV15|TRBJ2-1|.
CATSREGDEQFF
TGTGCCACCAGCAGAGAGGGGGATGAGCAGTTCTTC
>TRBD2|TRBV6-2/TRBV6-3|TRBJ2-1|few
CASSYWSSGDHNEQFF
TGTGCCAGCAGTTACTGGTCTAGCGGGGACCACAATGAGCAGTTCTTC
>TRBD1|TRBV4-1|TRBJ2-7|.
CASSRRQGENEQYF
TGCGCCAGCAGCCGCAGACAGGGAGAGAACGAGCAGTACTTC
>.|TRBV7-6|TRBJ2-1|few
CASSLAGSYNEQFF
TGTGCCAGCAGCTTGGCAGGGTCCTACAATGAGCAGTTCTTC
>.|TRBV6-1|TRBJ2-7|few
CASSAARANYEQYF
TGTGCCAGCAGTGCAGCACGGGCCAACTACGAGCAGTACTTC
>.|TRBV20-1|TRBJ2-7|many
CSARATGAERFEQYF
TGCAGTGCTAGAGCGACCGGGGCAGAGCGTTTCGAGCAGTACTTC
>TRBD1|TRBV19|TRBJ2-7|few
CASSIQGQGAGSSYEQYF
TGTGCCAGTAGTATACAAGGACAGGGGGCTGGAAGCTCCTACGAGCAGTACTTC
>.|TRBV15|TRBJ2-2|medium-sized
CATSRGPYTGELFF
TGTGCCACCAGCCGAGGCCCCTACACCGGGGAGCTGTTTTTT
>TRBD1|TRBV5-1|TRBJ2-7|.
CASSWGTGGFYEQYF
TGCGCCAGCAGCTGGGGAACAGGGGGTTTCTACGAGCAGTACTTC
>.|TRBV24-1|TRBJ1-2|medium-sized
CATKIYYRYMGYTF
TGTGCCACCAAGATATATTACCGTTATATGGGCTACACCTTC
>TRBD1|TRBV20-1|TRBJ2-7|.
CSASVPGTGGGEQYF
TGCAGTGCTAGCGTCCCCGGGACAGGGGGTGGTGAGCAGTACTTC
>.|TRBV20-1|TRBJ2-6|once
CSARDSSGANVLTF
TGCAGTGCTAGAGACAGCTCTGGGGCCAACGTCCTGACTTTC
>TRBD2|TRBV28|TRBJ2-5|few
CASSFGLAGTSETQYF
TGTGCCAGCAGTTTTGGGCTAGCGGGAACCTCGGAGACCCAGTACTTC
>TRBD1|TRBV19|TRBJ2-7|few
CASSTGQEIDEQYF
TGTGCCAGTAGTACGGGACAGGAGATTGACGAGCAGTACTTC
>TRBD2|TRBV7-2|TRBJ2-7|.
CASSRLAGSSYEQYF
TGTGCCAGCAGTCGACTAGCGGGATCCTCCTACGAGCAGTACTTC
>TRBD1|TRBV6-8|TRBJ2-7|few
CASSYCSGQGPTYEQYF
TGTGCCAGCAGTTACTGTTCGGGACAGGGGCCCACCTACGAGCAGTACTTC
>.|TRBV27|TRBJ2-7|.
CASSLVRGAYEQYF
TGTGCCAGCAGTTTGGTGCGGGGTGCCTACGAGCAGTACTTC
>.|TRBV27|TRBJ1-2|many
CASSLSSGTRDYTF
TGTGCCAGCAGTTTATCCTCCGGGACACGCGACTACACCTTC
>.|TRBV27|TRBJ2-7|medium-sized
CASRPGPKYSYEQYF
TGTGCCAGCAGACCCGGGCCCAAATACTCCTACGAGCAGTACTTC
>.|TRBV25-1|TRBJ2-2|few
CASSEYRDTGELFF
TGTGCCAGCAGTGAATACAGGGACACCGGGGAGCTGTTTTTT
>TRBD2|TRBV12-3/TRBV12-4|TRBJ2-3|few
CASSDSGVGTDTQYF
TGTGCCAGCAGTGATAGCGGGGTGGGCACAGATACGCAGTATTTT
>.|TRBV6-5|TRBJ1-1|few
CASSHSQEIEAFF
TGTGCCAGCAGTCACTCTCAGGAGATTGAAGCTTTCTTT
>.|TRBV20-1|TRBJ1-2|.
CSAPWVGFNYGYTF
TGCAGTGCTCCCTGGGTTGGGTTTAACTATGGCTACACCTTC
>TRBD2|TRBV20-1|TRBJ2-3|once
CSAQLPGTSGPSTDTQYF
TGCAGTGCTCAACTCCCCGGGACTAGCGGGCCTAGCACAGATACGCAGTATTTT
>.|TRBV19|TRBJ1-5|medium-sized
CASSFGQGGGRPQHF
TGTGCCAGTAGTTTCGGGCAGGGTGGTGGTCGGCCCCAGCATTTT
>TRBD1|TRBV6-1|TRBJ1-6|few
CASTPLGRGSPLHF
TGTGCCAGCACTCCCCTAGGCAGGGGGTCACCCCTCCACTTT